This T cell receptor beta chain stems from a study of blood T cell repertoires in COVID-19. Data came from immunoSEQ multiplex PCR; TCRdb stores just in-frame clones and leaves some out. The sample records hundreds of thousands of clones, about 90% being singletons. The receptor was isolated from a woman aged 25 to 39 with COVID-19, enrolled during active disease. The sample taken for sequencing was peripheral blood.

For the CDR3, the DNA is TGTGCCAGCAGTTTGGGGCAGCCTAGTAACTATGGCTACACCTTC. Translation gives CASSLGQPSNYGYTF. The chain joins TRBV6-1 to TRBJ1-2, with D maybe TRBD1 (5 bases). The CDR3 is made up of 15 amino acids. Germline V gene sequence: CDR1 MNHNS, CDR2 SASEGT. Trimming left V 5 bases short and J 1 base short, with 14 bases between.